These 16 T cell receptor beta chains share one sample of origin, sequenced in a study of post-analysis software for immune sequencing data (dated by TCRdb to 2014 to 2015). Their target antigens are unknown. General conclusions and limits of the study: Four to six TRBV segments, including TRBV5-6, TRBV5-1 and TRBV20-1, were significantly more frequent in patients than controls.

Libraries were made using PCR. The listed sequencing device is Illumina HiSeq 2500. Unique molecular identifiers were incorporated into TCR beta cDNA libraries to reduce PCR and sequencing biases. The public sequencing data were trimmed at Q25 with fastp and processed into clonotypes with MiXCR by TCRdb, which kept only in-frame beta chains. Duplicate CDR3 protein sequences are folded into a single record with the most common DNA and genes. The sample table lists hundreds of thousands of distinct CDR3 sequences, roughly 29% of them with a count of one. The top ten constitute around 0.6% of the sample. Sequencing used blood. The receptors come from a girl aged 10 to 17 with multiple sclerosis.

A few counts support this clonotype. The rearrangement uses TRBV2 and TRBJ2-7; D might be TRBD2 (6 bases). This CDR3 has 13 amino acids. Germline V gives CDR1 SNHLY, CDR2 FYNNEI. Trimming took off 3 bases at V and 5 bases at J, with 11 bases between the two ends. The CDR3 loop reads CASSDGGVHEQYF. The DNA for the CDR3 is TGTGCCAGCAGTGATGGAGGGGTCCACGAGCAGTACTTC.

This clonotype was counted at least ten times. The gene calls are TRBV4-3 and TRBJ2-3; a weak D match, TRBD2 (6 bases). The germline V gene has CDR1 LGHNA and CDR2 YSLEER. This CDR3 contains 16 residues. V dropped 0 bases and J dropped 3 bases, with 13 bases sitting between them. CDR3 loop: CASSQDEGGSTDTQYF. CDR3 in DNA: TGCGCCAGCAGCCAAGACGAGGGAGGCTCGACAGATACGCAGTATTTT.

This clonotype was observed a few times. This chain links TRBV28 with TRBJ1-4; D unresolved. Between the trimmed V and J ends, which lost 0 bases and 7 bases, there was a span of 6 bases. CDR3 size: 13 residues. The germline V gene encodes CDR1 MDHEN and CDR2 SYDVKM. CDR3: CASSLWLGEKLFF. The CDR3 DNA is TGTGCCAGCAGTTTATGGCTTGGTGAAAAACTGTTTTTT.

The rearrangement joins TRBV28 to TRBJ1-1, with D perhaps matching TRBD1 (5 bases). Germline CDR1 MDHEN, CDR2 SYDVKM. This CDR3 contains 15 residues. V lost 9 bases and J 4 bases, leaving 21 bases between the germline ends. This chain's CDR3 is CASIIGWGIRTEAFF. The CDR3 nucleotides are TGTGCCAGTATCATAGGGTGGGGGATACGCACTGAAGCTTTCTTT.

Ten or more counts support this clonotype. CDR3 protein: CAISEVPGGETQYF. In DNA form, the CDR3 reads TGTGCCATCAGTGAGGTACCGGGGGGAGAGACCCAGTACTTC. The rearrangement uses TRBV10-3 and TRBJ2-5; 7 bases agree with TRBD2. With V trimmed by 2 bases and J by 4 bases, 4 bases remained unmatched. This CDR3 comprises 14 residues. Germline-derived CDR1 and CDR2 are ENHRY and SYGVKD.

This chain links TRBV20-1 with TRBJ2-7; 12 nucleotides agree with TRBD2. CDR1 and CDR2 from the germline V gene are DFQATT and SNEGSKA (reference sequence). The CDR3 is 17 residues long. J lost 1 base, V lost 1 base, and 8 bases had no gene match. This CDR3 reads CSARGSSLAGGSYEQYF. The CDR3 region has the DNA TGCAGTGCTAGAGGAAGTTCACTAGCGGGAGGATCCTACGAGCAGTACTTC.

The genes are TRBV7-8 and TRBJ1-1; D not resolved. This CDR3 spans 15 amino acids. The V gene lost 2 bases and the J gene lost 2 bases, with 12 bases spanning the gap. The V gene's germline CDR1 is SGHVS and CDR2 FQNEAQ. DNA for the CDR3: TGTGCCAGCAGCTTATCAAGGAACCTAAACACTGAAGCTTTCTTT. Translating gives CASSLSRNLNTEAFF.

This clonotype came up many times. The chain has TRBV5-1 and TRBJ1-2, with no clear D. In germline, CDR1 is SGHRS, CDR2 YFSETQ. V shed 4 bases and J shed 0 bases, with 7 bases lying between them. This CDR3 spans 13 amino acids. In DNA, the CDR3 is TGCGCCAGCAGCCCGAGGGCTAACTATGGCTACACCTTC. It yields the protein CASSPRANYGYTF.

The V call is TRBV2, the J call TRBJ2-7, with D unresolved. V lost 3 bases, J lost 6 bases, and 9 bases lay in between. CDR1 is SNHLY and CDR2 is FYNNEI in the germline V gene. The CDR3 extends over 12 amino acids. The CDR3 reads CASSEIPPEQYF. The CDR3 DNA reads as TGTGCCAGCAGTGAGATTCCCCCCGAGCAGTACTTC.

The chain couples TRBV12-3 or TRBV12-4 to TRBJ1-3; D gene ambiguous. The V gene lost 6 bases and the J gene lost 4 bases, with 13 bases spanning the gap. The CDR3 spans 14 residues. The CDR3 is CASSPTLSGNTIYF. In nucleotides, the CDR3 is TGTGCCAGCAGCCCTACCCTCTCGGGAAACACCATATATTTT.

The J gene is TRBJ1-6, the V gene TRBV6-5, with 9 bases matching TRBD1. The CDR3 sequence is 14 residues long. V was pared by 6 bases and J by 9 bases, with 6 bases of the junction left unmatched. Germline V gene data show CDR1 as MNHEY and CDR2 as SVGAGI. The CDR3 bases are TGTGCCAGCAGCCGGGGACAGGGAGGTTCACCCCTCCACTTT. It specifies CASSRGQGGSPLHF.

CDR3 sequence: CASSPETSGSSDEQFF. As DNA, the CDR3 is TGTGCCAGCTCACCGGAGACTAGCGGGAGCTCGGATGAGCAGTTCTTC. The chain joins TRBV18 to TRBJ2-1; 12 positions agree with TRBD2. The CDR3 is made up of 16 amino acids. V lost 3 bases to trimming and J lost 8 bases; unmatched junction nucleotides: 8. Looked up from germline, CDR1 is KGHSH and CDR2 is LQKENI.

This clonotype was counted only a few times. The gene calls are TRBV27 and TRBJ1-2; TRBD1 aligns across 7 bases. Trimming removed 5 bases from V and 3 bases from J; junction bases left unmatched: 15. The CDR3 length is 17 residues. Per the germline V gene, CDR1 is MNHEY and CDR2 is SMNVEV (reference sequence). The CDR3 DNA is TGTGCCAGCAGTGTCTACAGGGGTCTAAGGAACTACTATGGCTACACCTTC. It is translated as CASSVYRGLRNYYGYTF.

The chain joins TRBV21-1 to TRBJ2-3; the D call of TRBD2 is as the table states it, not checked on the DNA. TRBV21-1 corresponds to a pseudogene. The CDR3 has 16 amino acids. Written as DNA, the CDR3 is TGTGCCAGAATCCGGAAGCGGGAACCCGGCACAGATACGCAGTATTTT. Translation gives CARIRKREPGTDTQYF.

On this clonotype itself: A much larger clone differs from this one at a single base, so this may be a read error. The rearrangement joins TRBV4-2 to TRBJ2-3; either TRBD1 or TRBD2 may fit D (5 bases each). The germline gives CDR1 LGHNA, CDR2 YNFKEQ. This CDR3 has 17 residues. V lost 9 bases and J lost 0, with 22 bases in between. CDR3 DNA: TGTGCCAGTTCAAGCCGAGTGGGGGATGTTAGCACAGATACGCAGTATTTT. It is translated as CASSSRVGDVSTDTQYF.

This clonotype was seen at least ten times. V usage is TRBV6-5 and J usage is TRBJ2-5; 7 bases line up with TRBD1. The trim removed 0 bases at V and 4 bases at J, leaving 2 bases unmatched. Germline V lookup: CDR1 MNHEY, CDR2 SVGAGI. The CDR3 covers 14 residues. The CDR3 is CASSYSAGGETQYF. DNA of the CDR3: TGTGCCAGCAGTTACTCGGCAGGGGGAGAGACCCAGTACTTC.